The 3 T cell receptor beta chains reported below all come from one sample, sequenced in a study of blood T cell repertoires in COVID-19. Assay: immunoSEQ multiplex PCR; the TCRdb copy retains only in-frame clones and omits some. The table shows under 75,000 clones, with around 79% occurring only once. The specimen was peripheral blood. These receptors originate from a woman aged 50 to 60 with active or convalescent COVID-19.

The rearrangement uses TRBV7-9 and TRBJ1-1, with 10 bases identical to TRBD1. Germline loops: CDR1 SEHNR, CDR2 FQNEAQ (reference sequence). The CDR3 covers 15 residues. V lost 3 bases to trimming and J lost 8 bases; unmatched junction nucleotides: 9. CDR3 in DNA: TGTGCCAGCAGCTTCTCCGGGACAGGGGCTGCCGAAGCTTTCTTT. Protein: CASSFSGTGAAEAFF. Combining the CDR3 with reference TRBV7-9 and TRBJ1-1 gives the whole variable domain DTGVSQNPRHKITKRGQNVTFRCDPISEHNRLYWYRQTLGQGPEFLTYFQNEAQLEKSRLLSDRFSAERPKGSFSTLEIQRTEQGDSAMYLCASSFSGTGAAEAFFGQGTRLTVV.

The chain employs TRBV5-4 and TRBJ1-1; 7 positions match TRBD1. The J segment lost 1 base and the V segment lost 1 base, leaving 4 bases of the junction unmatched. The CDR3 loop spans 15 amino acids. CDR1 is SGHNT, CDR2 YYREEE, per germline (reference sequence). CDR3 region: CASSLTGDGNTEAFF. The CDR3, as DNA: TGTGCCAGCAGCTTGACAGGGGATGGGAACACTGAAGCTTTCTTT.

Only one count was recorded for this clone. The J gene is TRBJ2-1, the V gene TRBV14, with 9 bases aligning to TRBD1. The CDR3 runs to 13 residues. The V and J ends lost 0 bases and 15 bases, in that order; junction bases with no gene match: 6. Germline assignment: CDR1 SGHDN and CDR2 FVKESK. CDR3 loop: CASSQDWTGVPFF. The CDR3, as DNA: TGTGCCAGCAGCCAAGATTGGACAGGGGTTCCGTTCTTC.